This entry is about one T cell receptor (beta chain). This clonotype was detected ten times or more. Its antigen is currently not known. Qualities for individual bases were not recorded, and no much larger clone is one base off. Moderately to severely active disease, a Clinical Activity Score of at least 3, a NOSPECS grade of at least 4, and a duration under 3 months were present in ophthalmopathy patients. Exclusion was applied to patients with uncontrolled infections, other autoimmune diseases, pregnancy or lactation. Clinical symptoms, serum thyroxine and TRAb, thyroid ultrasound, and orbital computed tomography formed the basis for the diagnoses. PBMCs were isolated from more than 9 ml of fresh peripheral blood by Ficoll-Paque density gradient centrifugation. Trizol reagent was used to extract total RNA, and RNA quality was then checked on an Agilent 2100 Bioanalyzer. The TCR beta CDR3 regions were amplified from the RNA transcripts. A first-round RT-PCR of the TCR CDR3 used the HTBI primer set with the Qiagen OneStep RT-PCR kit. Libraries were constructed in a second round of multiplex PCR, after which size selection and purification were performed. The libraries were sequenced on an Illumina HiSeq2000 using paired-end 100 bp reads. The study's own analysis went as follows. SOAPnuke was used to process the raw data, removing reads that contained adapters or uncalled bases, had a mean Phred below 15, or lacked an exact match to the constant primer or identifier. High-quality paired reads were merged with COPE v1.2.5, and unique nucleotide sequences were defined as clonotypes. Clonotypes were aligned to IMGT TRBV, TRBD and TRBJ reference segments using MiTCR v1.1. The analysis was restricted to V-J combinations with a frequency above 0.0001, which together covered roughly 99% of the repertoires. A TCS score was defined as the ratio of F50 (clonal expansion) to E x V (chaos), with BLOSUM62-based TCRdist applied between CDR3 peptides within each V-J. Welch's t-statistics and random forest reduced 500 to 550 V-J features to roughly 13, which were used in a naive Bayes classifier (R e1071). The public reads were quality trimmed at Q25 with fastp and then assembled into clones with MiXCR by TCRdb, keeping productive beta chains. When rows share a CDR3 protein, they turn into one entry using the most common DNA and genes. The V and J calls and clone size are TCRdb's, not the authors'. The table for this sample lists a few hundred thousand distinct CDR3 sequences; around a sixth of them were counted only once. 40% of the sample comes from the top ten.

This entry is derived from a study of T cells in Graves' hyperthyroidism and ophthalmopathy (dated by TCRdb to between 2018 and 2021). Background on the whole study: Peripheral blood was collected at initial diagnosis, before any treatment. To identify TCR V-J signatures that set the groups apart, the researchers used a discovery cohort of 100 patients, made up of 43 with Graves' ophthalmopathy and approximately 57 with stable Graves' hyperthyroidism. Prospective prediction of ophthalmopathy was tested in an independent validation cohort of 18 to 20 hyperthyroidism patients and around 16 patients who later progressed to ophthalmopathy. The 80 to 100 discovery patients were randomly divided into training and test sets at a 7:3 ratio. In over five Graves' hyperthyroidism patients, the study also compared T-cell repertoires from thyroid tissue with T-cell repertoires from blood. After sampling, hyperthyroidism patients received methimazole starting at 30 mg daily, and ophthalmopathy patients received high-dose intravenous methylprednisolone. The paper reports TCR Vbeta CDR3 sequencing of over 130 peripheral blood samples: 43 ophthalmopathy, about 75 hyperthyroidism and approximately 17 progressor patients.

Points the paper makes about the study in general: A model built on a 13 V-J signature distinguished ophthalmopathy from stable hyperthyroidism, reaching over 85% sensitivity and around 81% specificity in cross-validation and 80%/75% in testing. Most expanded thyroid clonotypes (frequency above 0.001) were also detected in blood, suggesting blood repertoires may reflect thyroid immune responses. During validation, the model predicted progression to ophthalmopathy a median of approximately 6 months ahead of onset, with almost 71% sensitivity and more than 72% specificity. Sample size was not statistically predetermined, and blinding of investigators to group allocation was not performed.

Trimmed from V: 5 bases; trimmed from J: 3 bases; junction bases lacking a gene match: 20. Via the germline V gene, CDR1 is MDHEN and CDR2 SYDVKM. The CDR3 covers 20 residues, taking in both the cysteine and the phenylalanine. CDR3 DNA is the only sequence kept; it has 60 bases, read in frame from the first base. The source is a man between 18 and 29 years old with Graves' ophthalmopathy. The sequence links TRBV28 to TRBJ1-5, and 9 junction bases match TRBD1. Sequencing was carried out using blood. The DNA is as follows: TGTGCCAGCAGTCCCGGGACAGGGCGGCATGTTGGGAGGGCCAATCAGCCCCAGCATTTT. Its translation reads: CASSPGTGRHVGRANQPQHF.